The T cell receptor beta chain under discussion was sequenced for a study of cytomegalovirus exposure and HLA in healthy donors. This clone has a single count. Distinct nucleotide sequences in the sample also encode this CDR3. Produced via immunoSEQ multiplex PCR; TCRdb's table is partial and in-frame only. This sample carries 150,000 or so clones, around 90% of them seen once, and the ten largest clones take less than 8%. In germline, CDR1 is SGHRS, CDR2 YFSETQ. V lost 0 bases to trimming and J lost 7 bases; unmatched junction nucleotides: 3. The CDR3 contains 13 residues. The V call is TRBV5-1, the J call TRBJ1-2, with TRBD1 identical over 7 bases. Specimen: PBMCs. This TCR was recovered from a woman in her thirties in good health and CMV-seropositive. The DNA for the CDR3 is TGCGCCAGCAGCTTGGAGGGGGCGCGTGGCTACACCTTC. It specifies CASSLEGARGYTF.